A selection of T cell receptor beta chains follows, all from one sample in a study of CD8 T cells in ankylosing spondylitis. TCRdb processed the 5' RACE reads anew with MiXCR; each CDR3 protein has one entry. The table includes around 770,000 distinct CDR3 sequences, under 20% detected once. Sequenced material: blood, either unsorted or a sorted T cell fraction (not recorded which). These receptors originate from a male donor with ankylosing spondylitis. The CDR3 runs from the conserved cysteine through the conserved F or W. A D gene is named only where the DNA matches it firmly. Only some rows state a clone size, as once, few, many or a class for expanded clones.

j_gene,abundance,d_gene,v_gene,CDR3aa,CDR3nt
TRBJ1-2,-,TRBD1,TRBV12-3/TRBV12-4,CASSPTGGPYGYTF,TGTGCCAGCAGTCCGACAGGGGGCCCCTATGGCTACACCTTC
TRBJ2-5,few,TRBD1,TRBV18,CASSNGQGQETQYF,TGTGCCAGCTCGAATGGACAGGGCCAAGAGACCCAGTACTTC
TRBJ1-4,-,-,TRBV12-3/TRBV12-4,CASTPWGPNEKLFF,TGTGCCTCCACGCCTTGGGGACCTAATGAAAAACTGTTTTTT
TRBJ1-2,many,-,TRBV28,CASSLYSNYGYTF,TGTGCCAGCAGTTTATATAGTAACTATGGCTACACCTTC
TRBJ1-6,-,-,TRBV12-3/TRBV12-4,CASSLETGDNSPLHF,TGTGCCAGCAGTTTAGAGACAGGAGATAATTCACCCCTCCACTTT
TRBJ2-1,few,-,TRBV2,CASSEGRPSSYNEQFF,TGTGCCAGCAGTGAGGGTAGGCCGAGCTCCTACAATGAGCAGTTCTTC
TRBJ1-2,-,-,TRBV2,CASTLRPEANGYTF,TGTGCCAGCACGTTGAGGCCCGAGGCAAATGGCTACACCTTC
TRBJ2-5,-,-,TRBV15,CASARGIGETQYF,TGTGCCTCCGCGCGGGGTATCGGCGAGACCCAGTACTTC
TRBJ2-2,-,TRBD2,TRBV7-9,CATTGAGGSNTGELFF,TGTGCCACGACGGGAGCGGGAGGATCGAACACCGGGGAGCTGTTTTTT
TRBJ1-5,-,TRBD1,TRBV27,CASSGAGGSYSNQPQHF,TGTGCCAGCAGTGGGGCAGGGGGCTCTTATAGCAATCAGCCCCAGCATTTT
TRBJ2-7,-,TRBD1,TRBV30,CAWRDRGGNEQYF,TGTGCCTGGAGGGACAGGGGAGGCAACGAGCAGTACTTC
TRBJ2-5,-,TRBD1,TRBV10-3,CAISGRQGETQYF,TGTGCCATCAGTGGCCGACAGGGAGAGACCCAGTACTTC
TRBJ2-3,few,-,TRBV6-1,CASSRGGQRTKDTQYF,TGTGCCAGCAGTCGTGGTGGCCAGCGGACAAAAGATACGCAGTATTTT
TRBJ1-6,few,-,TRBV12-3/TRBV12-4,CASSLWGGYNSPLHF,TGTGCCAGCAGTTTATGGGGAGGATATAATTCACCCCTCCACTTT
TRBJ2-1,few,-,TRBV29-1,CSVGPGFGYNEQFF,TGCAGCGTTGGTCCCGGGTTTGGCTACAATGAGCAGTTCTTC
TRBJ1-4,few,TRBD1,TRBV28,CASSSPGQHVFEKLFF,TGTGCCAGCAGTAGCCCGGGACAGCATGTTTTTGAAAAACTGTTTTTT
TRBJ2-2,-,-,TRBV6-1,CASSPWGDTGTGELFF,TGTGCCAGCAGTCCCTGGGGGGACACTGGCACCGGGGAGCTGTTTTTT
TRBJ2-7,-,TRBD1,TRBV6-6,CASSPGGNEQYF,TGTGCCAGCAGCCCAGGGGGCAACGAGCAGTACTTC
TRBJ2-7,few,TRBD1,TRBV7-2,CASSLQTGGLSYEQYF,TGTGCCAGCAGCTTACAAACAGGGGGGCTCTCCTACGAGCAGTACTTC
TRBJ2-1,-,-,TRBV5-1,CASSFSDKKLGEQFF,TGCGCCAGCAGCTTCTCCGACAAAAAGTTGGGGGAGCAGTTCTTC
TRBJ2-3,-,-,TRBV4-1,CASSQGTSPDTQYF,TGCGCCAGCAGCCAAGGGACCTCCCCAGATACGCAGTATTTT
TRBJ2-3,few,TRBD2,TRBV20-1,CSAPSGGTDTQYF,TGCAGTGCTCCTAGCGGGGGTACAGATACGCAGTATTTT
TRBJ2-7,-,-,TRBV18,CASSLRDNSYEQYF,TGTGCCAGCTCACTCCGGGACAACTCCTACGAGCAGTACTTC
TRBJ2-1,-,-,TRBV5-8,CASSTGGVSYNEQFF,TGTGCCAGCAGTACAGGGGGGGTTTCCTACAATGAGCAGTTCTTC
TRBJ2-4,-,-,TRBV5-5,CASSVAGDSGNQYF,TGTGCCAGCAGTGTTGCAGGAGACTCCGGGAATCAGTACTTC
TRBJ1-2,few,-,TRBV24-1,CATSDHNYGYTF,TGTGCCACCAGTGATCATAACTATGGCTACACCTTC
TRBJ2-1,-,TRBD2,TRBV6-2/TRBV6-3,CASSWGVAGGDEQFF,TGTGCCAGCAGTTGGGGGGTAGCGGGAGGCGATGAGCAGTTCTTC
TRBJ1-1,many,-,TRBV12-3/TRBV12-4,CASSLVRRTEAFF,TGTGCCAGCAGTCTTGTTCGGAGAACTGAAGCTTTCTTT
TRBJ2-3,-,-,TRBV28,CASSLVRAQGQYF,TGTGCCAGCAGTTTAGTGCGCGCGCAGGGGCAGTATTTT
TRBJ2-3,-,-,TRBV6-2/TRBV6-3,CASSNPAPEQYF,TGTGCCAGCAGTAACCCGGCGCCAGAGCAGTATTTT
TRBJ1-5,-,-,TRBV24-1,CATSVRDQPQHF,TGTGCCACCAGTGTCAGGGATCAGCCCCAGCATTTT
TRBJ2-7,-,TRBD1,TRBV2,CASSLQGTPDEQYF,TGTGCCAGCAGCTTACAGGGGACCCCTGACGAGCAGTACTTC
TRBJ1-5,few,TRBD1,TRBV24-1,CATSAGRGRWSNQPQHF,TGTGCCACCAGTGCCGGCAGGGGGCGGTGGAGCAATCAGCCCCAGCATTTT
TRBJ2-6,few,-,TRBV12-3/TRBV12-4,CASSNTLPGAGANVLTF,TGTGCCAGCAGCAACACCCTCCCGGGCGCTGGGGCCAACGTCCTGACTTTC
TRBJ2-7,-,-,TRBV5-1,CASSLRGNGEQYF,TGCGCCAGCAGCTTACGGGGGAATGGGGAGCAGTACTTC
TRBJ1-1,-,-,TRBV2,CASSDGDGGNTEAFF,TGTGCCAGCAGTGACGGAGACGGAGGGAACACTGAAGCTTTCTTT
TRBJ2-7,few,-,TRBV5-5,CASSLRDNFPYEQYF,TGTGCCAGCAGCTTACGGGACAATTTCCCCTACGAGCAGTACTTC
TRBJ2-7,-,-,TRBV12-3/TRBV12-4,CASSLPGVGDEQYF,TGTGCCAGCAGTTTACCCGGCGTAGGTGACGAGCAGTACTTC
TRBJ2-2,-,-,TRBV20-1,CSARRVRGLGTGELFF,TGCAGTGCTAGACGGGTGCGGGGGCTGGGCACCGGGGAGCTGTTTTTT
TRBJ2-1,-,TRBD2,TRBV4-3,CASSQDVAGEWNEQFF,TGCGCCAGCAGCCAAGATGTAGCGGGAGAGTGGAATGAGCAGTTCTTC
TRBJ2-1,many,-,TRBV4-2,CASSQEGEQFF,TGTGCCAGCAGCCAAGAGGGTGAGCAGTTCTTC
TRBJ1-2,few,-,TRBV12-3/TRBV12-4,CASSLARTAVYGYTF,TGTGCCAGCAGTTTAGCGAGGACAGCCGTCTATGGCTACACCTTC
TRBJ2-2,few,-,TRBV29-1,CSVGRQNTGELFF,TGCAGCGTGGGGAGACAGAACACCGGGGAGCTGTTTTTT